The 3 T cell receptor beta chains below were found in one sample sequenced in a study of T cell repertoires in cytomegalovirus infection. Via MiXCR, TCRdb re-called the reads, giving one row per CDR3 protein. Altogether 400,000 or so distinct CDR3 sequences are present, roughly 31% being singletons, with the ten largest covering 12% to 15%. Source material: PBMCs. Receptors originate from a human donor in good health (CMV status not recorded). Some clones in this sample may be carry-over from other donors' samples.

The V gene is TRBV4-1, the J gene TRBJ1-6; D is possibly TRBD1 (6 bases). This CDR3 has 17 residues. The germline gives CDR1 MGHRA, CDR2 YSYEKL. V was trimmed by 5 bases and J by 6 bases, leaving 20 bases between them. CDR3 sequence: CASSSQFAGHLNSPLHF. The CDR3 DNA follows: TGCGCCAGCAGCTCTCAATTTGCGGGACACCTTAATTCACCCCTCCACTTT.

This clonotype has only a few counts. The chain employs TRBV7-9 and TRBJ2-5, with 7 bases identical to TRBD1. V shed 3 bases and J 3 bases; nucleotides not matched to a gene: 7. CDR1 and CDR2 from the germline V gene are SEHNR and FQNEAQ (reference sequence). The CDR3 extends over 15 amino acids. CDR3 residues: CASSFGQVQEETQYF. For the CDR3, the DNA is TGTGCCAGCAGCTTCGGACAGGTCCAAGAAGAGACCCAGTACTTC.

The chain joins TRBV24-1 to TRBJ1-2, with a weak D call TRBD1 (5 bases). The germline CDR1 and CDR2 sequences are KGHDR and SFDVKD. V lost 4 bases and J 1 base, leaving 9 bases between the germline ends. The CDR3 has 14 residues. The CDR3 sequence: CATSDPTVNYGYTF. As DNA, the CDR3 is TGTGCCACCAGTGACCCGACAGTTAACTATGGCTACACCTTC.